This T cell receptor (beta chain) was profiled in a study of Graves' ophthalmopathy and Graves' hyperthyroidism. The wider study: Stable hyperthyroidism was defined by absence of ophthalmopathy within 18 months of follow-up. Study-wide results and limits: Most expanded clonotypes from thyroid (those above 0.001 frequency) were also found in blood. With a specificity of around 77% and a sensitivity of 70.59%, the model predicted ophthalmopathy progression.

CDR3 length: 17 residues. CDR1 is SNHLY, CDR2 FYNNEI, per germline. The V end lost 0 bases, the J end lost 0 bases, and 14 bases lay between the germline ends. RNA served as the template for amplifying TCR beta CDR3 regions. After a first-round RT-PCR with HTBI primers, a second-round multiplex PCR was run. From the multiplex PCR reads, TCRdb called clonotypes with MiXCR, one entry per CDR3 protein. The sample records about 500,000 distinct CDR3 sequences, 39% being singletons. Of note for this clonotype: The antigen remains unidentified.

V and J are TRBV2 and TRBJ1-2; weak D call: TRBD1 (6 bases). The material sequenced was peripheral blood or thyroid tissue (not recorded which). The clonotype was recovered from an adult man with Graves' hyperthyroidism. The CDR3 is CASSEAGGRGSNYGYTF. The CDR3 region has the DNA TGTGCCAGCAGTGAAGCCGGGGGCCGCGGGTCTAACTATGGCTACACCTTC.